Presented here are 26 T cell receptor beta chains from one specimen sequenced in a study of low-dose radiotherapy and immunotherapy resistance in tumors. Alpha- and beta-chain coverage of first-strand cDNA came from TRAV- and TRBV-specific primers. TCR amplification involved about 19 PCR cycles with a constant-region primer and V-primer adapter. A single record per CDR3 protein comes from TCRdb applying MiXCR to the reads. The repertoire includes under 75,000 distinct CDR3 sequences, 23% of them detected once, and 6.5% to 7% sits in the top ten. Time point specified: after trial treatment. Treatment denoted: LDRT plus nivolumab, ipilimumab, low-dose cyclophosphamide and aspirin (RACIN trial). The sample in question was PBMCs, obtained after low-dose radiotherapy plus immunotherapy. These receptor sequences come from a male donor with prostate cancer.

This clonotype was detected many times. The V gene is TRBV28, the J gene TRBJ1-6, with TRBD1 as a possible D gene (5 bases). From germline, CDR1 is MDHEN and CDR2 SYDVKM. The CDR3 covers 14 residues. Trimming shortened V by 6 bases and J by 10 bases, and 16 bases separated the two germline ends. The CDR3 sequence: CASSPTLGRSPLHF. CDR3 coding DNA: TGTGCCAGCAGCCCAACCCTGGGGCGGTCACCCCTCCACTTT.

The V gene is TRBV3-1, the J gene TRBJ1-2; the match to TRBD1 covers 7 bases. Germline CDR1 LGHDT, CDR2 YNNKEL (reference sequence). J gave up 6 bases and V 0 bases, and 10 bases lay outside the gene matches. The CDR3 is 16 residues long. Here the CDR3 reads CASSQDRGSGQDGYTF. The CDR3 DNA is TGTGCCAGCAGCCAAGATAGGGGTAGTGGACAGGATGGCTACACCTTC.

This clonotype was observed many times. The chain couples TRBV7-2 to TRBJ2-2, with TRBD2 matching 7 bases. The CDR3 length is 17 residues. Trimming at V came to 2 bases and at J to 1 base, leaving 7 bases not matched to a gene. The germline V gene has CDR1 SGHTA and CDR2 FQGNSA. This CDR3 is CASSLSGRAENTGELFF. CDR3 sequence (DNA): TGTGCCAGCAGCTTATCAGGGAGGGCCGAGAACACCGGGGAGCTGTTTTTT.

The rearrangement links TRBV2 to TRBJ2-2, with unresolved D. The germline V and J ends were trimmed by 4 bases and 0 bases, with 9 bases remaining between them. The V gene's germline CDR1 is SNHLY and CDR2 FYNNEI. The CDR3 totals 15 residues. CDR3 amino acids: CASSAQQTNTGELFF. The CDR3 bases are TGTGCCAGCAGTGCTCAGCAGACGAACACCGGGGAGCTGTTTTTT. Full variable domain (missing parts from reference TRBV2 and TRBJ2-2): EPEVTQTPSHQVTQMGQEVILRCVPISNHLYFYWYRQILGQKVEFLVSFYNNEISEKSEIFDDQFSVERPDGSNFTLKIRSTKLEDSAMYFCASSAQQTNTGELFFGEGSRLTVL.

Ten or more counts support this clonotype. V usage is TRBV4-2 and J usage is TRBJ2-3, with TRBD2 matching 9 bases. J gave up 7 bases and V 5 bases, and 4 bases lay outside the gene matches. The CDR3 is 13 residues long. Germline loops: CDR1 LGHNA, CDR2 YNFKEQ. CDR3 DNA: TGTGCCAGCAGCGGGCGGGAGGGGAATACGCAGTATTTT. Translated: CASSGREGNTQYF.

This clonotype has a count of ten or more. This rearrangement joins TRBV7-2 to TRBJ1-3; the D is unclear. CDR1 SGHTA and CDR2 FQGNSA come from the germline V gene. V dropped 5 bases and J dropped 2 bases, with 13 bases sitting between them. There are 15 residues in the CDR3. The CDR3: CASSPQTRTGNTIYF. The CDR3 coding sequence is TGTGCCAGCAGCCCCCAAACCAGAACTGGAAACACCATATATTTT. Drawing the rest from reference TRBV7-2 and TRBJ1-3, the complete variable domain is GAGVSQSPSNKVTEKGKDVELRCDPISGHTALYWYRQSLGQGLEFLIYFQGNSAPDKSGLPSDRFSAERTGGSVSTLTIQRTQQEDSAVYLCASSPQTRTGNTIYFGEGSWLTVV.

This clonotype was observed at least ten times. This sequence joins TRBV12-3 or TRBV12-4 and TRBJ1-2; no clear D gene. Trimming pared 1 base from V and 4 bases from J, leaving 7 bases between. The CDR3 consists of 13 residues. CDR3 region: CASSLVGLYGYTF. CDR3 coding DNA: TGTGCCAGCAGTTTAGTAGGACTCTATGGCTACACCTTC.

This clonotype was seen ten or more times. The CDR3 DNA is TGTGCCAGCAGCTCCGGCCTCGCTGAAGCTTTCTTT. Protein product: CASSSGLAEAFF. The chain recombines TRBV5-4 with TRBJ1-1; D is uncertain. This CDR3 is 12 amino acids long. Germline V gives CDR1 SGHNT, CDR2 YYREEE (reference sequence). V lost 3 bases and J lost 6, with 9 bases in between. The full variable domain, its missing parts supplied by reference TRBV5-4 and TRBJ1-1, is ETGVTQSPTHLIKTRGQQVTLRCSSQSGHNTVSWYQQALGQGPQFIFQYYREEENGRGNFPPRFSGLQFPNYSSELNVNALELDDSALYLCASSSGLAEAFFGQGTRLTVV.

This clonotype was picked up many times. The chain couples TRBV11-1 to TRBJ1-2; D is uncertain. Germline CDR1 and CDR2: SGHAT and FQDESV (reference sequence). V was pared by 6 bases and J by 3 bases, with 11 bases between. The CDR3 is 13 amino acids. The CDR3 here is CASRSSRDYGYTF. The DNA of the CDR3 is TGTGCCAGCAGGTCATCGAGGGACTATGGCTACACCTTC.

This clonotype came up many times. The chain uses TRBV30 and TRBJ1-1, with a weak D call TRBD1 (6 bases). The CDR3 is 15 residues long. Germline assignment: CDR1 GTSNPN and CDR2 SVGIG (reference sequence). The V gene lost 0 bases and the J gene lost 0 bases, with 11 bases spanning the gap. CDR3 region: CAWSVQGSMNTEAFF. Written as DNA, the CDR3 is TGTGCCTGGAGTGTACAGGGCTCCATGAACACTGAAGCTTTCTTT.

This clonotype was seen repeatedly, ten times or more. The chain joins TRBV7-3 to TRBJ2-7, with D tentatively TRBD2 (5 bases). CDR3 length: 12 residues. V lost 2 bases, J lost 7 bases, and 9 bases lay in between. The germline CDR1 and CDR2 sequences are SGHTA and FQGTGA. The CDR3 protein is CASSLPPGEQYF. The CDR3 nucleotides are TGTGCCAGCAGCTTACCGCCGGGGGAGCAGTACTTC.

Regarding this clonotype: This is likely an artifact of a read error, given a far larger clone one base away. J is TRBJ2-7 and V is TRBV14, with D perhaps TRBD1 (6 bases). Per the germline V gene, CDR1 is SGHDN and CDR2 is FVKESK. V was trimmed by 4 bases and J by 7 bases, leaving 23 bases between them. This CDR3 is 16 amino acids long. The CDR3 coding sequence is TGTGCCAGCAGCCCCCAGGGACAACTGTCCTACAATGAGCAGTACTTC. Its translation is CASSPQGQLSYNEQYF.

This clonotype was picked up a small number of times. This rearrangement joins TRBV19 to TRBJ2-1; TRBD2 agrees at 12 bases. Germline trimming cut 7 bases from V and 8 bases from J; bases unmatched to any gene: 9. Germline loops: CDR1 LNHDA, CDR2 SQIVND (reference sequence). This CDR3 is built from 15 residues. The CDR3 bases are TGTGCCAGTACCGCTAGCGGGAGGGCAACTCATGAGCAGTTCTTC. Translation: CASTASGRATHEQFF.

This chain joins TRBV6-2 or TRBV6-3 and TRBJ1-2, with TRBD1 matching over 9 bases. V trimming: 0 bases; J trimming: 3 bases; junction bases outside the gene matches: 5. The germline CDR1 and CDR2 sequences are MNHEY and SVGEGT. The CDR3 length is 16 residues. CDR3 residues: CASSYSTTGGHYGYTF. The CDR3 DNA reads as TGTGCCAGCAGTTACTCAACAACAGGGGGCCACTATGGCTACACCTTC.

The rearrangement uses TRBV5-1 and TRBJ1-3, with D maybe TRBD1 (6 bases). V lost 3 bases and J lost 1, with 11 bases in between. The CDR3 length is 15 residues. The germline gives CDR1 SGHRS, CDR2 YFSETQ. CDR3 sequence reads: CASSWDNPSGNTIYF. The CDR3 nucleotides are TGCGCCAGCAGCTGGGACAATCCATCTGGAAACACCATATATTTT.

This clonotype was detected ten times or more. This chain links TRBV30 with TRBJ1-3; D is possibly TRBD1 (5 bases). CDR1 is GTSNPN, CDR2 SVGIG, per germline (reference sequence). The CDR3 loop spans 14 amino acids. V lost 0 bases, J lost 6 bases, and 12 bases lay in between. DNA of the CDR3: TGTGCCTGGAGTGTCGGACAAATCCAAAACACCATATATTTT. This encodes CAWSVGQIQNTIYF. The variable domain in full, with the rest retrieved from reference TRBV30 and TRBJ1-3, is SQTIHQWPATLVQPVGSPLSLECTVEGTSNPNLYWYRQAAGRGLQLLFYSVGIGQISSEVPQNLSASRPQDRQFILSSKKLLLSDSGFYLCAWSVGQIQNTIYFGEGSWLTVV.

This clonotype has a count of ten or more. The chain combines TRBV29-1 with TRBJ2-7; 9 bases line up with TRBD1. CDR1 and CDR2 (germline): SQVTM, ANQGSEA. Trimming took 4 bases from V and 2 from J; bases not matched to a gene: 12. The CDR3 is made up of 16 amino acids. As DNA, the CDR3 is TGCAGCGTTGGGAGTATCGGACAGGGGATGGCCTACGAGCAGTACTTC. As protein: CSVGSIGQGMAYEQYF.

Turning to this clonotype: A single base is all that separates this from a far larger clone, so a read error is likely. The rearrangement joins TRBV12-3 or TRBV12-4 to TRBJ2-1; possible D gene TRBD1, 6 bases. V was shortened by 6 bases and J by 10 bases, with 22 bases between the two germline ends. The length of the CDR3 is 15 residues. The CDR3 protein is CASRDTRDNSYEQFF. CDR3 bases: TGTGCCAGCAGGGATACTCGGGACAACTCCTACGAGCAGTTCTTC.

This clonotype was counted at least ten times. The chain has TRBV28 and TRBJ2-1; D might be TRBD2 (6 bases). The CDR3 contains 15 residues. Trimming removed 8 bases at V and 0 bases at J, with 14 bases between. Germline V lookup: CDR1 MDHEN, CDR2 SYDVKM. The CDR3 DNA follows: TGTGCCAGCCGCCCTTCCGGGAGCTCCTACAATGAGCAGTTCTTC. As protein: CASRPSGSSYNEQFF.

This clonotype was counted many times. The chain combines TRBV6-2 or TRBV6-3 with TRBJ2-2, with 9 nucleotides matching TRBD2. Germline values: CDR1 MNHEY, CDR2 SVGEGT. CDR3 size: 14 residues. V trimming: 6 bases; J trimming: 6 bases; junction bases outside the gene matches: 5. This CDR3 reads CASSPGTSPGELFF. The CDR3 bases are TGTGCCAGCAGCCCCGGGACTAGCCCCGGGGAGCTGTTTTTT.

This clonotype has ten or more counts. V and J are TRBV4-1 and TRBJ2-2; D ambiguous. The CDR3 runs to 15 residues. V shed 0 bases and J shed 5 bases, with 10 bases lying between them. Germline values: CDR1 MGHRA, CDR2 YSYEKL. Written as DNA, the CDR3 is TGCGCCAGCAGCCAAGATGGGTTCAGTACCGGGGAGCTGTTTTTT. Its translation: CASSQDGFSTGELFF.

By sample share, this clonotype is medium-sized. The chain combines TRBV29-1 with TRBJ2-7; weak D call: TRBD1 (5 bases). The CDR3 has 11 residues. The V end was cut by 0 bases, the J end by 5 bases, with 5 bases between. Per the germline V gene, CDR1 is SQVTM and CDR2 is ANQGSEA. The CDR3 DNA follows: TGCAGCGTTGAAGAACAGGACGAGCAGTACTTC. Amino acid sequence: CSVEEQDEQYF.

As regards this clonotype: A far larger clone is off by one base, so a read error is likely. CDR3 nucleotide sequence: TGCAGTGCTAGTGTCGGAGTCGGGAAAAACATTCAGTTCTTC. Encoded protein: CSASVGVGKNIQFF. The J gene is TRBJ2-1, the V gene TRBV20-1, with a weak D call TRBD2 (5 bases). Germline V gene sequence: CDR1 DFQATT, CDR2 SNEGSKA (reference sequence). Deletions cut 3 bases from V and 13 bases from J, with 22 bases between. The CDR3 consists of 14 residues.

This clonotype was seen repeatedly, ten times or more. The rearrangement joins TRBV7-2 to TRBJ2-7, with TRBD2 as a possible D gene (6 bases). Trimming removed 10 bases from V and 0 bases from J, with 16 bases in between. CDR1 and CDR2 (germline): SGHTA, FQGNSA. The CDR3 is 14 residues long. The CDR3 is CATSGDFSSYEQYF. DNA of the CDR3: TGTGCCACCAGTGGGGACTTTAGCTCCTACGAGCAGTACTTC. Full variable domain (outside the CDR3, taken from reference TRBV7-2 and TRBJ2-7): GAGVSQSPSNKVTEKGKDVELRCDPISGHTALYWYRQSLGQGLEFLIYFQGNSAPDKSGLPSDRFSAERTGGSVSTLTIQRTQQEDSAVYLCATSGDFSSYEQYFGPGTRLTVT.

In this sample, this clonotype turned up many times. The V gene is TRBV11-1, the J gene TRBJ2-5; tentatively, D is TRBD1 or TRBD2 (6 bases each). Trimming took 2 bases from V and 5 from J, leaving 15 bases between them. Germline-derived CDR1 and CDR2 are SGHAT and FQDESV (reference sequence). The CDR3 consists of 15 residues. The CDR3 sequence is CASSLLEGHAETQYF. CDR3 nucleotides: TGTGCCAGCAGCTTATTGGAGGGACACGCCGAGACCCAGTACTTC.

This clonotype was recorded at least ten times. This chain connects TRBV18 to TRBJ2-3; TRBD2 matches at 11 bases. This CDR3 is built from 18 residues. Germline V gives CDR1 KGHSH, CDR2 LQKENI. V lost 1 base and J lost 3; bases outside the gene matches: 9. The CDR3 here is CASSPLSMLAGGTDTQYF. For the CDR3, the DNA is TGTGCCAGCTCACCACTCTCAATGCTAGCGGGAGGTACAGATACGCAGTATTTT.